This TCR beta chain was recovered during a study of cytomegalovirus exposure and HLA in healthy donors. Study-wide points: A later analysis linked some 18,000 TCR beta sequences to HLA alleles at 0.05 false discovery rate.

Regarding this clone: Its antigen remains unknown.

Germline CDR1 reads SNHLY; CDR2 reads FYNNEI. The CDR3 sequence is 14 residues long. Trimming took off 7 bases at V and 5 bases at J, with 17 bases between the two ends. Primers included in the PCR were 60 Vbeta and 13 Jbeta primers. Repertoires were generated with immunoSEQ multiplex PCR, while TCRdb's copy carries only in-frame clones and drops some. Here the sample spans around 120,000 clones, 75% to 85% being singletons. V and J are TRBV2 and TRBJ2-5; D might be TRBD2 (5 bases). The clonotype originates from a man aged 30 to 45 in good health and CMV-seropositive. Sequencing was performed on PBMCs. The CDR3 DNA sequence: TGTGCCAGCAACCAGAGGGCCCTAAAGGAGACCCAGTACTTC. It translates to CASNQRALKETQYF.